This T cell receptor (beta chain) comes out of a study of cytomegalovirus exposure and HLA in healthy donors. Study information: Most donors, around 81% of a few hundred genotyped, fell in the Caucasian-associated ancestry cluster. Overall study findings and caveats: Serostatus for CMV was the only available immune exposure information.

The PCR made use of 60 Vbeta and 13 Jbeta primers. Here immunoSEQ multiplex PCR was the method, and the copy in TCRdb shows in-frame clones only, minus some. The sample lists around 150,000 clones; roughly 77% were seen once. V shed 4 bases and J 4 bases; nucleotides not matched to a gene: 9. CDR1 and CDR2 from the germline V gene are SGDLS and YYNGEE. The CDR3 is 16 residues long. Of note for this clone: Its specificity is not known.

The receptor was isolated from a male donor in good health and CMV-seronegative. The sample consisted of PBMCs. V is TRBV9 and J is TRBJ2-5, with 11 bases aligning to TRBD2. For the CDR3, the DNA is TGTGCCAGCAGCTCTGCTGGTAGCGGGGGGGCAGAGACCCAGTACTTC. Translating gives CASSSAGSGGAETQYF.